The rows below give T cell receptor beta chains drawn from one sample of a study of siplizumab effects on memory and regulatory T cells. Profiled with immunoSEQ multiplex PCR; TCRdb holds only in-frame clones, not every one. The data contain roughly 100,000 clones, 93% of them singletons. The source material was CD4+ T cells sorted from blood. The receptors were gathered from a human donor in good health. The CDR3 runs from the conserved cysteine through the conserved F or W. The D gene is left open where the match is weak. Rows may omit the clone size; those that give it use once, few, many or a size class.

v_call: TRBV6-1
clone_size: -
d_call: -
j_call: TRBJ1-2
cdr3_nt: TGTGCCAGCAGTGAAGGACAGGACTATGGCTACACCTTC
cdr3_aa: CASSEGQDYGYTF

v_call: TRBV7-2
clone_size: -
d_call: -
j_call: TRBJ2-2
cdr3_nt: TGTGCCAGCAGCTTAACTCGGACGACGGGGGAGCTGTTTTTT
cdr3_aa: CASSLTRTTGELFF

v_call: TRBV10-3
clone_size: -
d_call: -
j_call: TRBJ2-3
cdr3_nt: TGTGCCATCAGTGACCTCGACCCGCCGGGGCAGTATTTT
cdr3_aa: CAISDLDPPGQYF

v_call: TRBV6-6
clone_size: -
d_call: TRBD1
j_call: TRBJ2-7
cdr3_nt: TGTGCCAGCAGTGCCGCCGGGACAGCCTACGAGCAGTACTTC
cdr3_aa: CASSAAGTAYEQYF

v_call: TRBV4-1
clone_size: -
d_call: TRBD1
j_call: TRBJ1-6
cdr3_nt: TGCGCCAGCAGCCAAGTGGTACAGGGGTCACCCCTCCACTTT
cdr3_aa: CASSQVVQGSPLHF

v_call: TRBV9
clone_size: -
d_call: TRBD2
j_call: TRBJ2-7
cdr3_nt: TGTGCCAGCAGCCTCAGCGGATCAGCGGGGAGCTACGAGCAGTACTTC
cdr3_aa: CASSLSGSAGSYEQYF

v_call: TRBV28
clone_size: -
d_call: -
j_call: TRBJ1-2
cdr3_nt: TGTGCCAGCAGTTCCGGGAGCTATGGCTACACCTTC
cdr3_aa: CASSSGSYGYTF

v_call: TRBV6-6
clone_size: -
d_call: TRBD1
j_call: TRBJ2-2
cdr3_nt: TGTGCCAGCAGGACGGGACAGTTAATCCTCACCGGGGAGCTGTTTTTT
cdr3_aa: CASRTGQLILTGELFF

v_call: TRBV5-8
clone_size: -
d_call: TRBD1
j_call: TRBJ2-5
cdr3_nt: TGTGCCAGCAGTTTCCCAAACAGGGGTAGGGAGACCCAGTACTTC
cdr3_aa: CASSFPNRGRETQYF

v_call: TRBV18
clone_size: once
d_call: -
j_call: TRBJ2-1
cdr3_nt: TGTGCCAGCTCACCACGTGGCGGTGAGCAGTTCTTC
cdr3_aa: CASSPRGGEQFF

v_call: TRBV11-2
clone_size: -
d_call: -
j_call: TRBJ2-7
cdr3_nt: TGTGCCAGCAGCTTAGGGGTGGGGATGTTCTACGAGCAGTACTTC
cdr3_aa: CASSLGVGMFYEQYF

v_call: TRBV2
clone_size: -
d_call: -
j_call: TRBJ1-1
cdr3_nt: TGTGCCAGGCACCCACCAGGGGCGAACACTGAAGCTTTCTTT
cdr3_aa: CARHPPGANTEAFF

v_call: TRBV19
clone_size: -
d_call: TRBD1
j_call: TRBJ1-2
cdr3_nt: TGTGCCAGTAGTGCGGGACAGGGGCTACACTATGGCTACACCTTC
cdr3_aa: CASSAGQGLHYGYTF

v_call: TRBV21-1
clone_size: -
d_call: -
j_call: TRBJ2-7
cdr3_nt: TGTGCCAGCAGCGTTCCCTACGAGCAGTACTTC
cdr3_aa: CASSVPYEQYF

v_call: TRBV29-1
clone_size: -
d_call: TRBD1
j_call: TRBJ2-1
cdr3_nt: TGCAGCGTTGTGGCAGGGGGCGTCTACAATGAGCAGTTCTTC
cdr3_aa: CSVVAGGVYNEQFF

v_call: TRBV15
clone_size: -
d_call: TRBD2
j_call: TRBJ2-1
cdr3_nt: TGTGCCACCAGCAGAGATGCTCAGACCGGGACTAGCGCATACAATGAGCAGTTCTTC
cdr3_aa: CATSRDAQTGTSAYNEQFF

v_call: TRBV29-1
clone_size: -
d_call: -
j_call: TRBJ1-1
cdr3_nt: TGCAGCACTCGGGACGGGAACACTGAAGCTTTCTTT
cdr3_aa: CSTRDGNTEAFF

v_call: TRBV6-6
clone_size: -
d_call: -
j_call: TRBJ1-5
cdr3_nt: TGTGCCAGCAGTTACGGGGGGGCTAGCAATCAGCCCCAGCATTTT
cdr3_aa: CASSYGGASNQPQHF

v_call: TRBV9
clone_size: -
d_call: TRBD1
j_call: TRBJ1-3
cdr3_nt: TGTGCCAGCAGCGCGGGGGCAGGGGGCTCTGGAAACACCACATATTTT
cdr3_aa: CASSAGAGGSGNTTYF

v_call: TRBV7-3
clone_size: -
d_call: TRBD1
j_call: TRBJ1-1
cdr3_nt: TGTGCCAGCAGCAGGGGGACAGGGAACACTGAAGCTTTCTTT
cdr3_aa: CASSRGTGNTEAFF

v_call: TRBV9
clone_size: -
d_call: -
j_call: TRBJ2-3
cdr3_nt: TGTGCCAGCAGCCCGACATTACAGTACGGGGATACGCAGTATTTT
cdr3_aa: CASSPTLQYGDTQYF

v_call: TRBV27
clone_size: -
d_call: -
j_call: TRBJ2-4
cdr3_nt: TGTGCCAGCAGTTTAAACAGGCAAAACATTCAGTACTTC
cdr3_aa: CASSLNRQNIQYF